This TCR beta chain originates from a study of read filtering for tumor transcriptome and immune sequencing (dated by TCRdb to the early 2020s). About the full investigation: Of the patients in the cohort, more than 16 were male and fewer than 15 were female, and their mean age was about 68 years, with a range of about 47 to 80. By revised international staging, roughly eight patients were R-ISS I, over 15 were R-ISS II and about seven were R-ISS III. The study compared TCR repertoires from targeted immune repertoire sequencing and bulk whole-transcriptome sequencing run on the same bone marrow samples. One of the main goals was to work out a read-filtering strategy for immune repertoire data, in particular whether clonotypes backed by only a single read should be removed. Per sample, about 4 to 11 million TCR-region mapped reads were obtained with IR-seq, compared with only roughly 85 to 1273 with RNA-seq. Whole-transcriptome libraries were prepared with the TruSeq RNA Access Library Prep Kit after DNase treatment. Beyond this particular receptor, the publication reports: In IR-seq, roughly four fifths of clonotypes but about 4% of total reads were represented by single-read clonotypes, whereas in RNA-seq, 60% to 75% of clonotypes and around 45% of reads were represented by single-read clonotypes. Compared with RNA-seq, IR-seq captured clonotypes at much greater depth and more reliably, and a smaller IR-seq throughput was enough to identify most of the shared clonotypes. The sorted CD138-negative fraction was a mixed bone marrow immune population, not purified T cells. Removing single-read clonotypes increased the correlation between IR-seq and RNA-seq shared clonotype proportions.

Every patient had bone marrow sampled at the time of active disease. Ficoll-Hypaque density gradient centrifugation was used to isolate bone marrow mononuclear cells. Myeloma plasma cells were removed and CD138-negative cells were collected by negative selection after labeling with CD138 magnetic microbeads on a MACS separator. Flow cytometry on an Attune NxT with CD138 antibodies was used to check the purity of the isolated cells. Total RNA was extracted with TRIzol reagent and quantified with a NanoDrop spectrophotometer. For each patient, paired RNA-seq and IR-seq were run on the CD138-negative bone marrow sample from that patient. Cut back by 2 bases and 2 bases, the V and J ends lie 6 bases apart. The CDR3 runs 14 residues from the cysteine to the phenylalanine. The read is trimmed to its CDR3 DNA, 42 bases read in frame from base 1. Taken from the germline V gene (reference sequence), the CDR1 and CDR2 loops are LNHDA and SQIVND.

This clonotype was observed many times. The specificity of this receptor is unknown. No much larger clonotype is one base removed from it; base qualities were not supplied. The Immunoverse kit was used to build TCR libraries from 400 ng RNA, with molecular barcoded adaptors covering alpha/delta and beta/gamma chains. TCR library preparation used the same RNA that was used for transcriptome sequencing. Sequencing of the TCR libraries was done on an Illumina HiSeq 4000 with 2 x 150 cycles. From the authors' description of their analysis: With MiXCR, TCR reads were aligned to human V, D, J and C references and assembled into CDR3 clonotypes, with quality filtering and error correction included. The tcR package in R was used for analysis of clonotype counts and gene usage diversity. Raw mapping reads were checked after the RNA-seq reads had been mapped by STAR aligner version 2.5.3a onto the human GRCh37 genome. To test the effect of sequencing depth on detected clonotypes, IR-seq fastq files were randomly downsampled using Seqtk 1.3. TCRdb took the public reads, trimmed them with fastp at Q25, ran MiXCR for clone calling and kept in-frame beta chains. CDR3 protein sequences are deduplicated, and each keeps its most common genes and DNA. Clone size and V and J calls follow TCRdb, not the original study. This sample gives roughly 5,800 distinct CDR3 sequences in total; less than 25% of them show up just once. The top ten constitute less than 60% of the sample.

The chain couples TRBV19 to TRBJ2-2; no D gene call is confident. Sequenced sample: a population of CD138-negative cells sorted from bone marrow. The intended sense of this specimen's cell subset or site label: bone marrow mononuclear cells depleted of CD138+ plasma/myeloma cells by negative magnetic selection. The TCR was taken from a donor older than 35 with multiple myeloma. The nucleotide sequence is TGTGCCAGTAGTATACAGGCAAACACCGGGGAGCTGTTTTTT. Its protein is CASSIQANTGELFF.